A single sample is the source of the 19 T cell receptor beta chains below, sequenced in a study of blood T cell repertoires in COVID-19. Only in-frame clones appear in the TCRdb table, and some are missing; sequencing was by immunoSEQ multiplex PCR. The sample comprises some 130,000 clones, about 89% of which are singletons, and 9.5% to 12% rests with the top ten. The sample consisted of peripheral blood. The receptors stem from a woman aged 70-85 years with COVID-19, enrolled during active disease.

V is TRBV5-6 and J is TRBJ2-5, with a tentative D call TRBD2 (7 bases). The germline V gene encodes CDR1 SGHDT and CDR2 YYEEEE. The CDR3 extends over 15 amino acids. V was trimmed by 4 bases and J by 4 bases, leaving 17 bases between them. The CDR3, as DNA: TGTGCCAGCAGCACTAAAGGGGGGGCCGGAGAGACCCAGTACTTC. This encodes CASSTKGGAGETQYF.

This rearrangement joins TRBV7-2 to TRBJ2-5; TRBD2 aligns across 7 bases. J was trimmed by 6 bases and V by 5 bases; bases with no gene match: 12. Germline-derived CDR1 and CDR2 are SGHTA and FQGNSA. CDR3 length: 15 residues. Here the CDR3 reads CASSAGLAEGQTQYF. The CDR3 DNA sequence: TGTGCCAGCAGCGCGGGGCTAGCGGAAGGACAGACCCAGTACTTC.

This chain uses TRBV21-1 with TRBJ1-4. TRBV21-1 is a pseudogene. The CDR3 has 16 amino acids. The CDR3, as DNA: TGTGCCAGCAGCAACTTCCGCGGGGGGGCGCATGAAAAACTGTTTTTT. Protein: CASSNFRGGAHEKLFF.

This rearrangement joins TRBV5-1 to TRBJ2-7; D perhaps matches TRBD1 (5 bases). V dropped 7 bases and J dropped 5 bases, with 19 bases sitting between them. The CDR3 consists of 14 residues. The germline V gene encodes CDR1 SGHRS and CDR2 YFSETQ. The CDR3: CASRSQGSVHEQYF. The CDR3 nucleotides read TGCGCCAGCCGCTCGCAGGGCTCAGTACACGAGCAGTACTTC.

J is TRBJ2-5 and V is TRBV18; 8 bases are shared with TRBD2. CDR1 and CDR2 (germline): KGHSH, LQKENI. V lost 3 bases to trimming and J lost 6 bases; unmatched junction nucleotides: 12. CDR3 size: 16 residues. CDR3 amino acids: CASSPTGTSNRQTQYF. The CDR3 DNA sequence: TGTGCCAGCTCACCCACCGGGACTAGTAACCGTCAGACCCAGTACTTC.

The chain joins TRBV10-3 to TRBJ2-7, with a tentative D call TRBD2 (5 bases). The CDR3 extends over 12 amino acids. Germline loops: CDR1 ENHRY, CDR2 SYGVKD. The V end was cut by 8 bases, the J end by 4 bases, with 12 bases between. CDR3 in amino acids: CAISKGDYEQYF. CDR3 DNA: TGTGCCATCTCGAAGGGAGATTACGAGCAGTACTTC.

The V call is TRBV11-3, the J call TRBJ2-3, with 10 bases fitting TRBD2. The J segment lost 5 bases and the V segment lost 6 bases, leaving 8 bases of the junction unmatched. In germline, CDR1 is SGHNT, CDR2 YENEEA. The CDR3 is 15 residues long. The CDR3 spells CASSRSGGDGDTQYF. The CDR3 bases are TGTGCCAGCAGTCGAAGCGGGGGGGATGGAGATACGCAGTATTTT.

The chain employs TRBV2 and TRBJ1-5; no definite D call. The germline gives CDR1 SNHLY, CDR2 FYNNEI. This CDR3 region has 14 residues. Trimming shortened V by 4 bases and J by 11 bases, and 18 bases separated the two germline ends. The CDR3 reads CASSGGSREMSQHF. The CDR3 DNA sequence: TGTGCCAGCAGTGGGGGTTCTCGGGAGATGTCCCAGCATTTT.

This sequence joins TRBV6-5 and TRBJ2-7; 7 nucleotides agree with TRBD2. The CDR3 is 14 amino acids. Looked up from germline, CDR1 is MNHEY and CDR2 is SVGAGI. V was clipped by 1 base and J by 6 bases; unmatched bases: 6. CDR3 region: CASSYLRGGSEQYF. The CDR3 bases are TGTGCCAGCAGTTACTTACGGGGAGGGAGCGAGCAGTACTTC.

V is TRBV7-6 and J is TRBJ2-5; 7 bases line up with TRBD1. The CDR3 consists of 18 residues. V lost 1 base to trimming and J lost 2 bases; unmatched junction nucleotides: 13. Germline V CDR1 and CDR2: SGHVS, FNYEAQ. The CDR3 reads CASSLEGRQGSAQETQYF. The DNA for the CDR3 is TGTGCCAGCAGCTTAGAGGGTCGACAGGGAAGTGCTCAAGAGACCCAGTACTTC.

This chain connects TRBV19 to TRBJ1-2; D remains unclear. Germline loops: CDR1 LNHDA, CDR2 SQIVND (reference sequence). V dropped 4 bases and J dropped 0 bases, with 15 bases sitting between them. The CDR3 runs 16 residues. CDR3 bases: TGTGCCAGTAGTAGGAGCACTCTCGGGGCTAACTATGGCTACACCTTC. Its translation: CASSRSTLGANYGYTF.

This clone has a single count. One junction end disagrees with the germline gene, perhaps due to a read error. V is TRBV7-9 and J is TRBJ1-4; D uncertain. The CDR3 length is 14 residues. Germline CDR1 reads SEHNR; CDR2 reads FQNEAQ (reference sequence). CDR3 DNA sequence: TGTACCAGCAGCCCCAAGCGAGCAAATGAAAAACTGTTTTTT. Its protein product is CTSSPKRANEKLFF.

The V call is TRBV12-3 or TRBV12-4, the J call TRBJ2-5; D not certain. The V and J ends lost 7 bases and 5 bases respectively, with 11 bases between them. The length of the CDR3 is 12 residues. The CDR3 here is CASTGGDETQYF. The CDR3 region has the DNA TGTGCCAGCACCGGCGGAGATGAGACCCAGTACTTC.

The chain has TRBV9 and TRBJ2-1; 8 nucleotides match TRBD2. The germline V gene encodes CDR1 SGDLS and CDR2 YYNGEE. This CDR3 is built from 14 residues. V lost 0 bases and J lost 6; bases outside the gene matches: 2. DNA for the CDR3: TGTGCCAGCAGCGTAGGCGGGGGGCGCAATGAGCAGTTCTTC. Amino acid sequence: CASSVGGGRNEQFF. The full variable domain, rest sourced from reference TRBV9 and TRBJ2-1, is DSGVTQTPKHLITATGQRVTLRCSPRSGDLSVYWYQQSLDQGLQFLIQYYNGEERAKGNILERFSAQQFPDLHSELNLSSLELGDSALYFCASSVGGGRNEQFFGPGTRLTVL.

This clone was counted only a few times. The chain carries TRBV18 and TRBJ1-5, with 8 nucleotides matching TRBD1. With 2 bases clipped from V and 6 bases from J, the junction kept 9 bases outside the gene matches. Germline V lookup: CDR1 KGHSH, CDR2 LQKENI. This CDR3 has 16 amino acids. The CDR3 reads CASSPNSGGLGQPQHF. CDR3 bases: TGTGCCAGCTCACCAAATTCAGGGGGCTTAGGTCAGCCCCAGCATTTT.

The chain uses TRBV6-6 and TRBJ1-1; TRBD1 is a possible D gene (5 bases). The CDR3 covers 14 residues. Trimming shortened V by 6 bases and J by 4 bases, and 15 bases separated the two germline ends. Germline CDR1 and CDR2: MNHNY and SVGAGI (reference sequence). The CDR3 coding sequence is TGTGCCAGCAGCCTAACTGGGGGGGGCACTGAAGCTTTCTTT. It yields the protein CASSLTGGGTEAFF.

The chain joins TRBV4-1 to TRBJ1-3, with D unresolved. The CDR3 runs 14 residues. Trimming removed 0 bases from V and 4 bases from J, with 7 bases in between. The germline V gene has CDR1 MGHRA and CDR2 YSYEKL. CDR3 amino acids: CASSQELTGNTIYF. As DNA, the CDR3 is TGCGCCAGCAGCCAAGAACTTACCGGAAACACCATATATTTT.

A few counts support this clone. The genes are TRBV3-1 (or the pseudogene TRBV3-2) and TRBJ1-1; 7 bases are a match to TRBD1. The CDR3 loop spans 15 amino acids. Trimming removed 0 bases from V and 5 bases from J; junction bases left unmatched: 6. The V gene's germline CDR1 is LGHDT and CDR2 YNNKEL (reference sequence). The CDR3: CASSQDRTGVTEAFF. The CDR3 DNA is TGTGCCAGCAGCCAAGATCGAACAGGGGTAACTGAAGCTTTCTTT.

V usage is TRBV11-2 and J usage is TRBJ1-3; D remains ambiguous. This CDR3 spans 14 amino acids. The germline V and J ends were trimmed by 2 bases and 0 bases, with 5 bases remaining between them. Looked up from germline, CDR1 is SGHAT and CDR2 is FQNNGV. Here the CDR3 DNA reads TGTGCCAGCAGCTTAATCGGCTCTGGAAACACCATATATTTT. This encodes CASSLIGSGNTIYF.